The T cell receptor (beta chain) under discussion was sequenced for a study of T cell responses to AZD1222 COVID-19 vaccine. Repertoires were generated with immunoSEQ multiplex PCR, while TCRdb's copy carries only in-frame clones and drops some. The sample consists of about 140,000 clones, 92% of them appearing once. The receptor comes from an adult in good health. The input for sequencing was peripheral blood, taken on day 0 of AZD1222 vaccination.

The CDR3 reads CASSSRTGVETQYF. The CDR3, as DNA: TGCGCCAGCAGCTCGCGGACAGGGGTAGAGACCCAGTACTTC. J is TRBJ2-5 and V is TRBV5-1; 9 positions agree with TRBD1. Germline V gives CDR1 SGHRS, CDR2 YFSETQ. Germline trimming cut 3 bases from V and 4 bases from J; bases unmatched to any gene: 4. This CDR3 has 14 amino acids.